These T cell receptor beta chains were read from a single sample in a study of T cell repertoires in cytomegalovirus infection. TCRdb analysed the reads with MiXCR anew, one entry per CDR3 protein. The repertoire has roughly 500,000 distinct CDR3 sequences, 15% to 20% of them found once; the top ten carry 20% to 30%. Sequencing input: CD8+ T cells from PBMCs. These receptors were collected from a human donor in good health (CMV status not recorded). Some clones in this sample may be carry-over from other donors' samples. Both conserved end residues are part of each CDR3. Each record gives: V gene, D gene, clone size, J gene, CDR3 protein, CDR3 DNA. A D gene is named only where the DNA matches it firmly. The listing skips clone size in some rows; elsewhere it reads once, few, many or a size class.

>TRBV12-5|-|many|TRBJ2-5
CASGLVQGGETQYF
TGTGCTAGTGGTTTGGTCCAGGGGGGAGAGACCCAGTACTTC
>TRBV6-2/TRBV6-3|-|few|TRBJ2-7
CASSSVLRGSEQYF
TGTGCCAGCAGTTCCGTCTTACGAGGGTCCGAGCAGTACTTC
>TRBV19|TRBD1|few|TRBJ1-2
CASSAVDRENGYTF
TGTGCCAGTAGTGCTGTTGACAGGGAGAATGGCTACACCTTC
>TRBV7-9|-|many|TRBJ1-2
CASSSDSPYGYTF
TGTGCCAGCAGCTCCGACAGTCCGTATGGCTACACCTTC
>TRBV20-1|TRBD1|few|TRBJ1-1
CSAPRQGATTEAFF
TGCAGTGCTCCTAGACAGGGGGCGACCACTGAAGCTTTCTTT
>TRBV11-2|-|many|TRBJ1-2
CASSLVSRTTGYGYTF
TGTGCCAGCAGCTTAGTCTCTCGAACAACTGGCTATGGCTACACCTTC
>TRBV7-9|TRBD1|many|TRBJ2-1
CASSLVGTGEHNEQFF
TGTGCCAGCAGTTTGGTCGGGACAGGGGAACACAATGAGCAGTTCTTC
>TRBV12-3/TRBV12-4|-|-|TRBJ2-3
CASSLGRGKRQPQYF
TGTGCCAGCAGTTTAGGGCGGGGAAAACGACAGCCCCAGTATTTT
>TRBV27|-|many|TRBJ1-2
CASSDGGYGYTF
TGTGCCAGCAGTGATGGGGGTTATGGCTACACCTTC
>TRBV9|TRBD1|-|TRBJ1-2
CASSGGPGTGGASPNYGYTF
TGTGCCAGCAGCGGGGGCCCCGGGACAGGGGGTGCATCTCCTAACTATGGCTACACCTTC
>TRBV7-9|-|few|TRBJ2-3
CASSGGRTDTQYF
TGTGCCAGCAGCGGGGGTAGAACAGATACGCAGTATTTT
>TRBV5-1|-|-|TRBJ2-7
CASSPRLGEQYF
TGCGCCAGCAGCCCCCGCCTTGGGGAGCAGTACTTC
>TRBV5-4|TRBD1|many|TRBJ2-7
CASSGGQGTYEQYF
TGTGCCAGCAGCGGGGGACAGGGCACCTACGAGCAGTACTTC
>TRBV28|-|many|TRBJ1-4
CASSLPGPSSGEKLFF
TGTGCCAGCAGTTTACCCGGGCCCTCTTCTGGAGAAAAACTGTTTTTT
>TRBV27|-|few|TRBJ1-1
CASADRGEGTEAFF
TGTGCCAGCGCGGACAGAGGAGAGGGAACTGAAGCTTTCTTT
>TRBV30|-|-|TRBJ1-1
CAWRIGKRTEAFF
TGTGCCTGGAGAATAGGGAAGCGCACTGAAGCTTTCTTT
>TRBV5-1|-|few|TRBJ1-1
CASSGEGGDTEAFF
TGCGCCAGCAGCGGAGAAGGGGGGGACACTGAAGCTTTCTTT
>TRBV27|TRBD2|-|TRBJ2-1
CASSPRVAGTYNEQFF
TGTGCCAGCAGTCCCCGGGTAGCGGGAACCTACAATGAGCAGTTCTTC
>TRBV12-3/TRBV12-4|-|many|TRBJ1-1
CASSHQPNTEAFF
TGTGCCAGCAGCCACCAACCTAACACTGAAGCTTTCTTT
>TRBV12-3/TRBV12-4|-|many|TRBJ2-7
CASSPYPTESSYEQYF
TGTGCCAGCAGTCCCTACCCGACAGAGAGCTCCTACGAGCAGTACTTC
>TRBV7-8|-|many|TRBJ2-1
CASSQTTNEQFF
TGTGCCAGCAGCCAGACTACGAATGAGCAGTTCTTC
>TRBV10-3|-|-|TRBJ2-5
CAISLSDRGETQYF
TGTGCCATCAGCCTCTCGGACAGAGGGGAGACCCAGTACTTC
>TRBV6-5|TRBD2|-|TRBJ2-3
CASSLLASLQDTQYF
TGTGCCAGCAGTTTACTAGCGAGCCTCCAAGATACGCAGTATTTT
>TRBV7-3|-|many|TRBJ2-1
CASSSGVGDEQFF
TGTGCCAGCAGCTCCGGGGTAGGGGATGAGCAGTTCTTC
>TRBV20-1|TRBD1|few|TRBJ2-1
CSARTGRSSYNEQFF
TGCAGTGCGCGGACAGGCCGTAGCTCCTACAATGAGCAGTTCTTC
>TRBV28|TRBD2|-|TRBJ2-2
CASSPGTSANTGELFF
TGTGCCAGCAGCCCCGGGACTAGCGCAAACACCGGGGAGCTGTTTTTT
>TRBV4-2|TRBD1|few|TRBJ2-2
CASSQGQGRNTGELFF
TGTGCCAGCAGCCAGGGACAGGGAAGAAACACCGGGGAGCTGTTTTTT
>TRBV12-3/TRBV12-4|-|many|TRBJ2-1
CASSLGSAGSYNEQFF
TGTGCCAGCAGTTTAGGCTCGGCGGGCTCCTACAATGAGCAGTTCTTC
>TRBV20-1|-|once|TRBJ2-2
CSARDQDTGELFF
TGCAGCGCCCGAGATCAAGACACCGGGGAGCTGTTTTTT
>TRBV19|-|-|TRBJ1-6
CASSTGLLPLISPLHF
TGTGCCAGTAGTACAGGGTTGCTACCTCTTATTTCACCCCTCCACTTT
>TRBV23-1|-|-|TRBJ2-2
CASSQPGRTNTGELFF
TGCGCCAGCAGTCAACCGGGACGGACGAACACCGGGGAGCTGTTTTTT
>TRBV6-5|TRBD1|many|TRBJ1-2
CASSYSGLGTGEDGYTF
TGTGCCAGCAGTTACTCGGGTCTCGGCACAGGGGAAGATGGCTACACCTTC
>TRBV2|-|-|TRBJ1-4
CASSEAGVKGMSNEKLFF
TGTGCCAGCAGTGAAGCGGGGGTGAAGGGAATGTCTAATGAAAAACTGTTTTTT
>TRBV24-1|-|few|TRBJ2-2
CATSDGTFTGELFF
TGTGCCACCAGTGACGGGACTTTCACCGGGGAGCTGTTTTTT
>TRBV7-9|TRBD2|-|TRBJ2-3
CASSERGVPKTDTKYF
TGTGCAAGCAGCGAACGGGGGGTGCCGAAAACAGATACGAAGTATTTT
>TRBV7-9|TRBD2|many|TRBJ2-1
CASSQRLAVNNEQFF
TGTGCCAGCAGCCAACGACTAGCGGTAAACAATGAGCAGTTCTTC
>TRBV29-1|-|few|TRBJ2-1
CSVELIYAGSSYNEQFF
TGCAGCGTTGAACTTATTTATGCGGGGAGCTCCTACAATGAGCAGTTCTTC